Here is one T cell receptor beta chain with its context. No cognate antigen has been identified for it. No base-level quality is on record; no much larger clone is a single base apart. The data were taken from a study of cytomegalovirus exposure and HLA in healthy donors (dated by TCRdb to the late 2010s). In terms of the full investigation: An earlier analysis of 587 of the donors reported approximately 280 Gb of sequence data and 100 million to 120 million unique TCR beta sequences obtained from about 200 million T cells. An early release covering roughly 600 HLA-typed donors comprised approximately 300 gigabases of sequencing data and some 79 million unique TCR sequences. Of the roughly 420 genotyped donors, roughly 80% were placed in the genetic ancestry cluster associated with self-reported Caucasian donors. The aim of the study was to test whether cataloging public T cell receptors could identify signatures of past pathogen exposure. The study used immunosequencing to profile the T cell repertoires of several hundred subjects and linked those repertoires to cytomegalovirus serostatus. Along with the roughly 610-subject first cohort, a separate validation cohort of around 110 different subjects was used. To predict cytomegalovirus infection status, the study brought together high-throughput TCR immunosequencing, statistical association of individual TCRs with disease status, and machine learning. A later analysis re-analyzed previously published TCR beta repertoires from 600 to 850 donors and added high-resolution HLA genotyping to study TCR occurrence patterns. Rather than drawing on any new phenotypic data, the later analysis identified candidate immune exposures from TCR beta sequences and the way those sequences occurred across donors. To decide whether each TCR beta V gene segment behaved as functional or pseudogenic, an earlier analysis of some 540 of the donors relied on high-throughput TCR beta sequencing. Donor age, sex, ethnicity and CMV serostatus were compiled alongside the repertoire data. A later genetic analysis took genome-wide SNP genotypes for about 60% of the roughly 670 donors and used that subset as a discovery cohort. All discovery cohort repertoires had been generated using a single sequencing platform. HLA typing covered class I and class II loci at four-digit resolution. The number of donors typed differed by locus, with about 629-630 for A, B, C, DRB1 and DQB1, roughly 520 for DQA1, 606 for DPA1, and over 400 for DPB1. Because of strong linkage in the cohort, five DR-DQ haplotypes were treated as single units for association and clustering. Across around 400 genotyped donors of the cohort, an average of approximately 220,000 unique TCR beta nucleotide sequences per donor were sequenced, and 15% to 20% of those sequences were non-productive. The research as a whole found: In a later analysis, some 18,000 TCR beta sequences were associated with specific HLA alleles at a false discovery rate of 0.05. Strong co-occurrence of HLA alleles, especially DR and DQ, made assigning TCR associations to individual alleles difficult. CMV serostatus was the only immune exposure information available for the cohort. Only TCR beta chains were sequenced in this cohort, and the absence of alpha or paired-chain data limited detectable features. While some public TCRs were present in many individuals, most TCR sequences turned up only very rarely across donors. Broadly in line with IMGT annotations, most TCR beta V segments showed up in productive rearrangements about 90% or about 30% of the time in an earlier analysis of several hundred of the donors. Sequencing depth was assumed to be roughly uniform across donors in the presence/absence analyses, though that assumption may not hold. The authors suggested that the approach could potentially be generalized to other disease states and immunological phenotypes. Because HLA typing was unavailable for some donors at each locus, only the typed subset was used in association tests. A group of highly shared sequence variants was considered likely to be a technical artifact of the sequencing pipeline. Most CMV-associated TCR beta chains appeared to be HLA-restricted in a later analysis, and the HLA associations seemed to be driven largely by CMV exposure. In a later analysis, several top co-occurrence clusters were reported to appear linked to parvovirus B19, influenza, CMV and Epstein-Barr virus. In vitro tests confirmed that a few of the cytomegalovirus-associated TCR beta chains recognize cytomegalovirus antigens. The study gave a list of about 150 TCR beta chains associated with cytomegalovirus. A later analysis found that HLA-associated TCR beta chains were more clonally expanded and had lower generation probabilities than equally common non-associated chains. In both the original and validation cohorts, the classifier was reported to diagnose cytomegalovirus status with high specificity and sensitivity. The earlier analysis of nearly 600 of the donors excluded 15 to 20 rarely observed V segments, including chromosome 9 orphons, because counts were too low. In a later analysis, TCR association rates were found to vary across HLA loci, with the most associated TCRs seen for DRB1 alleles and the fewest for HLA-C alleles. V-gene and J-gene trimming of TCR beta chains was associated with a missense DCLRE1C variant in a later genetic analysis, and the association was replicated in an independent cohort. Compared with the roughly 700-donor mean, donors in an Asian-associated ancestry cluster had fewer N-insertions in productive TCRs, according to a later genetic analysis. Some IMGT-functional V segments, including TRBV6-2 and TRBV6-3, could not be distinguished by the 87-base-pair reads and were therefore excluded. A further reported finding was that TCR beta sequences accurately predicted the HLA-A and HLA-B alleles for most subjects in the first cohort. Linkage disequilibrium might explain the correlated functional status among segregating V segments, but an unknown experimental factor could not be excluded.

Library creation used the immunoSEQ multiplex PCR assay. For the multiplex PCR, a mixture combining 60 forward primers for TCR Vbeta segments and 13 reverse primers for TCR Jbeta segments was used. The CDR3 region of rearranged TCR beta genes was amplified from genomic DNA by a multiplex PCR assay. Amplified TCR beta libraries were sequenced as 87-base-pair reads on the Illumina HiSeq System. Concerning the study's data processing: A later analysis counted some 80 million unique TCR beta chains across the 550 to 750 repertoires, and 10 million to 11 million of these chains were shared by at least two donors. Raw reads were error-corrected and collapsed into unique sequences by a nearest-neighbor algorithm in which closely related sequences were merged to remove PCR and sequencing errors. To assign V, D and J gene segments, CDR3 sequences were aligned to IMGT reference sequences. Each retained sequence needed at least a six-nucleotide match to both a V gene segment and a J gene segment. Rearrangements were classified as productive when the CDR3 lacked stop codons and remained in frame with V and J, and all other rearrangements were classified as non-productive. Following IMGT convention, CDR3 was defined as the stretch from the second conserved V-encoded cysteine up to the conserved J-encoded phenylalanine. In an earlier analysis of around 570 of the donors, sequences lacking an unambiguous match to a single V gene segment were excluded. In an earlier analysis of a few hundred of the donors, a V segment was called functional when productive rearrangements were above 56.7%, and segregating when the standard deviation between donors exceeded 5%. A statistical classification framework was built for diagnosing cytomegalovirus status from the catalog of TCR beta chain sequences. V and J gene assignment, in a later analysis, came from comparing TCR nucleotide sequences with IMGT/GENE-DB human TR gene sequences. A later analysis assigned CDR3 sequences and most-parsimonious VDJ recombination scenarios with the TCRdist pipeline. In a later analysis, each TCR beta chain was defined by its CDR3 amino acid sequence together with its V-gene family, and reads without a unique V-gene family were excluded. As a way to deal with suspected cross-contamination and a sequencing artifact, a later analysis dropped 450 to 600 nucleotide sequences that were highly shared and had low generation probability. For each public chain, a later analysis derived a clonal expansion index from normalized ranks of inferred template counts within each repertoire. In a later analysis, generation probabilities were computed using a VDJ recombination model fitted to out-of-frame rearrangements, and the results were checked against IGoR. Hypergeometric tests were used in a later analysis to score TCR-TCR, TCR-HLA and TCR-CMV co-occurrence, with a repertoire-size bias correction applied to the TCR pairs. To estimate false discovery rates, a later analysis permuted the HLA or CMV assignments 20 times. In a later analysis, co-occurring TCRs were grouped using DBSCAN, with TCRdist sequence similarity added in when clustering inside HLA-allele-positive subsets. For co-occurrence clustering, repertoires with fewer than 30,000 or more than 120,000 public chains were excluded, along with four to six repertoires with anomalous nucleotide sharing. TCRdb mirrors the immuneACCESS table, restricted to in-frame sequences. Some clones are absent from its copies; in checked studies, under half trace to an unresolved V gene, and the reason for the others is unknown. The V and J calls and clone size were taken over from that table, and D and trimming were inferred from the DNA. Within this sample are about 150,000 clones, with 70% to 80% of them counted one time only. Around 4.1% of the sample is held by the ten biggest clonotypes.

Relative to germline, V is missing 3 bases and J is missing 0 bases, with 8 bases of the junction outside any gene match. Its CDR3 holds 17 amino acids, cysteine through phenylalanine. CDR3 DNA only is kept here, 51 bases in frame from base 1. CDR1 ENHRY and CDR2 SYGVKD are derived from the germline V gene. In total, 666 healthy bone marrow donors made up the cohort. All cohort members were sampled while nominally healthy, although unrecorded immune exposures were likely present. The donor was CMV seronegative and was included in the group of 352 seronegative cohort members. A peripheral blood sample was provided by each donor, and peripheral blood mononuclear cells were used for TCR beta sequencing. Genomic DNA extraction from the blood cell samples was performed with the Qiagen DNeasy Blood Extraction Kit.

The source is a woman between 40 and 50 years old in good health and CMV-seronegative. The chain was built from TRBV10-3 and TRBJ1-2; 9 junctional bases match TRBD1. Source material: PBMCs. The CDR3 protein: CAISDRRGDRANYGYTF. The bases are TGTGCCATCAGTGACCGGCGGGGGGACAGGGCTAACTATGGCTACACCTTC.